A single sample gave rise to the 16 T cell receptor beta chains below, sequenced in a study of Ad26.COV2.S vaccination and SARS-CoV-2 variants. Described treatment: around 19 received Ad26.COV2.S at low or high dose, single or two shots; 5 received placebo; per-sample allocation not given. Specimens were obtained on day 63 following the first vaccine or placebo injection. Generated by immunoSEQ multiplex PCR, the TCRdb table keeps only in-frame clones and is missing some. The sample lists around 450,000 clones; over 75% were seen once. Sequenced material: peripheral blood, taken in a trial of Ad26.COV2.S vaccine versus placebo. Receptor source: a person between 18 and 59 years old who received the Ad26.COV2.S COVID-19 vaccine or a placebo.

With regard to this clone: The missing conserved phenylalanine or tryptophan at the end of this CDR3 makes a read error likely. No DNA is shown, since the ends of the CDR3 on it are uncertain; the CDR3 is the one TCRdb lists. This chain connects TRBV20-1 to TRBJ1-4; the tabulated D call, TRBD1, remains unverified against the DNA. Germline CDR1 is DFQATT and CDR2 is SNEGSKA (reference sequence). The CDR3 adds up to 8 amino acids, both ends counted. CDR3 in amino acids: CSAGQGLL.

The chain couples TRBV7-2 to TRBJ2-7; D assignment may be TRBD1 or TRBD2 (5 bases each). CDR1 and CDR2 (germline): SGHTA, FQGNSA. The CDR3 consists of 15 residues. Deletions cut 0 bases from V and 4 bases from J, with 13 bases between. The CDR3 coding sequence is TGTGCCAGCAGCTTAGCTTGGGGACCCCAATACGAGCAGTACTTC. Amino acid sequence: CASSLAWGPQYEQYF.

CDR3 amino acids: CASTRTSGTSYNEQFF. CDR3 bases: TGTGCCAGCACTAGGACTAGCGGCACCTCCTACAATGAGCAGTTCTTC. The chain employs TRBV7-8 and TRBJ2-1; 10 positions agree with TRBD2. Germline V gene data show CDR1 as SGHVS and CDR2 as FQNEAQ. Germline trimming cut 7 bases from V and 0 bases from J; bases unmatched to any gene: 6. The CDR3 spans 16 residues.

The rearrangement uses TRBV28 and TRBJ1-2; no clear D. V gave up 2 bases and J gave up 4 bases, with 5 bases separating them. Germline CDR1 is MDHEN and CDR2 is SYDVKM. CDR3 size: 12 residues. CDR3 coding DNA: TGTGCCAGCAGTTTACAGCGCTATGGCTACACCTTC. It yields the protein CASSLQRYGYTF.

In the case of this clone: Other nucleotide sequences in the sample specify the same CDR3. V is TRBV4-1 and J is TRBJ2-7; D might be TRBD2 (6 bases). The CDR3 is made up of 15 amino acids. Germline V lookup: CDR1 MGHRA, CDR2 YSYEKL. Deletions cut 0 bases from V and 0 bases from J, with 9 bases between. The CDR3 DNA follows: TGCGCCAGCAGCCAAGATTCTAGCGCCTCCTACGAGCAGTACTTC. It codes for CASSQDSSASYEQYF.

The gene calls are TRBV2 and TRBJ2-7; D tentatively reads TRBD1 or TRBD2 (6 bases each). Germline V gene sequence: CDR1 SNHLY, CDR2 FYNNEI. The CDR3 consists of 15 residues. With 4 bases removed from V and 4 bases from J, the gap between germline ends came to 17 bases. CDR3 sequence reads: CASSAELSGAYEQYF. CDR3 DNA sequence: TGTGCCAGCAGTGCTGAATTGTCGGGGGCTTACGAGCAGTACTTC.

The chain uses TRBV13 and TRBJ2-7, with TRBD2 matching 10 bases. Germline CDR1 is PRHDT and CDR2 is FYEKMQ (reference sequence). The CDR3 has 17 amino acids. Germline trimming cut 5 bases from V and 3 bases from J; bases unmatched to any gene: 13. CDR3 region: CASSKQGSGRVRYEQYF. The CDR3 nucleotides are TGTGCCAGCAGCAAACAGGGGAGCGGGAGGGTGCGCTACGAGCAGTACTTC.

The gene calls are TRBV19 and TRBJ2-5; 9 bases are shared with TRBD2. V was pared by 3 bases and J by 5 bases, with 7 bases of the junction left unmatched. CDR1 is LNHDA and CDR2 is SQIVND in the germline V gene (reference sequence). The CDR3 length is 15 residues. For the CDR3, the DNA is TGTGCCAGTAGTATTGTAGCGGGAGCGATGGAGACCCAGTACTTC. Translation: CASSIVAGAMETQYF. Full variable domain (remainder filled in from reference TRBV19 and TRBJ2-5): DGGITQSPKYLFRKEGQNVTLSCEQNLNHDAMYWYRQDPGQGLRLIYYSQIVNDFQKGDIAEGYSVSREKKESFPLTVTSAQKNPTAFYLCASSIVAGAMETQYFGPGTRLLVL.

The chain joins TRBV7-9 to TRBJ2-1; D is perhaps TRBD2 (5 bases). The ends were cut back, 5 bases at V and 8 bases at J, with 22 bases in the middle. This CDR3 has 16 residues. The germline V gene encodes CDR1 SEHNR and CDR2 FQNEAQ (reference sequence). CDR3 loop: CASSLDFIGVRDEQFF. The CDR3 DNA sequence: TGTGCCAGCAGCCTGGACTTTATTGGGGTGCGCGATGAGCAGTTCTTC. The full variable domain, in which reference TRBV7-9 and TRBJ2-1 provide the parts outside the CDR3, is DTGVSQNPRHKITKRGQNVTFRCDPISEHNRLYWYRQTLGQGPEFLTYFQNEAQLEKSRLLSDRFSAERPKGSFSTLEIQRTEQGDSAMYLCASSLDFIGVRDEQFFGPGTRLTVL.

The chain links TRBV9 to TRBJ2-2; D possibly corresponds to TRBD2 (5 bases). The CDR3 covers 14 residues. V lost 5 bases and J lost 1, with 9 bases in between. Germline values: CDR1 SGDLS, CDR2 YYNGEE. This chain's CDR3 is CASSRSGNTGELFF. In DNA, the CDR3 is TGTGCCAGCAGTAGAAGCGGGAACACCGGGGAGCTGTTTTTT.

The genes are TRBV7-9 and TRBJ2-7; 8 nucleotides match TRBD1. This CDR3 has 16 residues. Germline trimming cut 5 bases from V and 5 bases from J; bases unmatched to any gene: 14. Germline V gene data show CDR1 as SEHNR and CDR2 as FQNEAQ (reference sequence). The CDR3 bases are TGTGCCAGCAGCGATGATTGGACAGGGCGAGGAGACGAGCAGTACTTC. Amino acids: CASSDDWTGRGDEQYF. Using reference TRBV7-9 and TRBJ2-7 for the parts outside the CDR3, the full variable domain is DTGVSQNPRHKITKRGQNVTFRCDPISEHNRLYWYRQTLGQGPEFLTYFQNEAQLEKSRLLSDRFSAERPKGSFSTLEIQRTEQGDSAMYLCASSDDWTGRGDEQYFGPGTRLTVT.

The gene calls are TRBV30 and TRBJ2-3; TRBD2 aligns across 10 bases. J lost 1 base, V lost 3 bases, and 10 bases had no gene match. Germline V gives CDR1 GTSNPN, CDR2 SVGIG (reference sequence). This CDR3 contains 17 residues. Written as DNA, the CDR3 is TGTGCCTGGAGGGACTTTAGCGGGAGGCCGCGCACAGATACGCAGTATTTT. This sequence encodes CAWRDFSGRPRTDTQYF.

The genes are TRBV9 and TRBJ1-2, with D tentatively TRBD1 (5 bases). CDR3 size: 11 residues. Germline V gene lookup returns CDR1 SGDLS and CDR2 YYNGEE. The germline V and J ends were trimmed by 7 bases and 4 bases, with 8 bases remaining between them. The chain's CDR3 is CASRTGYGYTF. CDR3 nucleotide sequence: TGTGCCAGCCGCACAGGCTATGGCTACACCTTC.

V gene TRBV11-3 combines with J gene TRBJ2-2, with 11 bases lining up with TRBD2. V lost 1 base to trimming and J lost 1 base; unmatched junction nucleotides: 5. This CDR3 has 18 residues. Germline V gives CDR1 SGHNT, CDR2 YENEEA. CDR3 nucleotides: TGTGCCAGCAGCTTAGGGATTCTAGCGGGAGGGAACACCGGGGAGCTGTTTTTT. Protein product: CASSLGILAGGNTGELFF.

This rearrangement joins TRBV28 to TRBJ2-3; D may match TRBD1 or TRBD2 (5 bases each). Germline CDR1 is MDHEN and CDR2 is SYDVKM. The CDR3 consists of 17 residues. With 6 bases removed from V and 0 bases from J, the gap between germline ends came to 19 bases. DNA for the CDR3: TGTGCCAGCAGAGAAAGCGGAAGAGGGGCTAGCACAGATACGCAGTATTTT. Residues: CASRESGRGASTDTQYF. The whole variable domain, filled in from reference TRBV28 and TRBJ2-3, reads DVKVTQSSRYLVKRTGEKVFLECVQDMDHENMFWYRQDPGLGLRLIYFSYDVKMKEKGDIPEGYSVSREKKERFSLILESASTNQTSMYLCASRESGRGASTDTQYFGPGTRLTVL.

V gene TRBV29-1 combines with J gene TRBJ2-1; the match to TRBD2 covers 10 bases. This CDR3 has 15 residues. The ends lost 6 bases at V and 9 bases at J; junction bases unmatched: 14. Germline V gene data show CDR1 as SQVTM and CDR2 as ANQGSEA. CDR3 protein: CSVPGLALSRVEQFF. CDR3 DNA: TGCAGCGTCCCGGGACTAGCGTTGTCCCGTGTTGAGCAGTTCTTC.